The 24 T cell receptor beta chains presented below share a single source sample, sequenced in a study of cytomegalovirus exposure and HLA in healthy donors. PCR involved 60 Vbeta and 13 Jbeta primers. TCRdb's table, derived via immunoSEQ multiplex PCR, lists solely in-frame clones and lacks some. The sample lists 150,000 to 200,000 clones; around 78% were seen once. Material for sequencing was PBMCs. These receptors were taken from a woman between 40 and 55 years old in good health and CMV-seronegative.

This clone was seen a single time. The CDR3 region is CASSEPLGGYEQYF. In DNA, the CDR3 is TGTGCCAGCAGTGAACCCCTCGGTGGTTACGAGCAGTACTTC. V is TRBV6-1 and J is TRBJ2-7, with D uncertain. V was trimmed by 2 bases and J by 4 bases, leaving 12 bases between them. Germline loops: CDR1 MNHNS, CDR2 SASEGT. This CDR3 has 14 amino acids.

V usage is TRBV5-1 and J usage is TRBJ2-4, with TRBD1 identical over 9 bases. CDR3 size: 15 residues. Looked up from germline, CDR1 is SGHRS and CDR2 is YFSETQ. The V gene end was trimmed by 3 bases and the J gene end by 6 bases; junction bases not matched to a gene: 7. In nucleotides, the CDR3 is TGCGCCAGCAGCTCCGGGACAGGGATTAGAAACATTCAGTACTTC. Encoded protein: CASSSGTGIRNIQYF.

This clone showed up just once. This sequence joins TRBV6-1 and TRBJ2-7; 7 bases map to TRBD2. Germline V gives CDR1 MNHNS, CDR2 SASEGT. J was trimmed by 2 bases and V by 2 bases; bases with no gene match: 9. The CDR3 sequence is 16 residues long. As DNA, the CDR3 is TGTGCCAGCAGTGAATTGGGCGGGAGAGCCCCCTACGAGCAGTACTTC. Translated, it gives CASSELGGRAPYEQYF.

CDR3 nucleotide sequence: TGTGCCATCCCGGGGGACACTGAAGCTTTCTTT. This codes for CAIPGDTEAFF. The gene calls are TRBV7-9 and TRBJ1-1; possibly TRBD1 for D (5 bases). Trimming removed 10 bases from V and 3 bases from J, with 9 bases in between. Germline assignment: CDR1 SEHNR and CDR2 FQNEAQ (reference sequence). This CDR3 has 11 residues.

V usage is TRBV11-2 and J usage is TRBJ2-1, with TRBD2 identical over 8 bases. Trimming at V came to 4 bases and at J to 7 bases, leaving 12 bases not matched to a gene. The CDR3 covers 16 residues. Germline V CDR1 and CDR2: SGHAT, FQNNGV. CDR3 sequence: CASSSFGAGVGNEQFF. CDR3 nucleotides: TGTGCCAGCAGCTCCTTCGGAGCGGGAGTAGGAAATGAGCAGTTCTTC.

This clone appeared once. The rearrangement uses TRBV5-6 and TRBJ2-5, with a tentative D call TRBD1 (6 bases). The germline V gene encodes CDR1 SGHDT and CDR2 YYEEEE. The CDR3 totals 11 residues. Trimming stripped 4 bases from V and 5 bases from J, with 6 bases between. In nucleotides, the CDR3 is TGTGCCAGCAGCAGGGGGGAGACCCAGTACTTC. It translates to CASSRGETQYF. Using reference TRBV5-6 and TRBJ2-5 for the parts outside the CDR3, the full variable domain is DAGVTQSPTHLIKTRGQQVTLRCSPKSGHDTVSWYQQALGQGPQFIFQYYEEEERQRGNFPDRFSGHQFPNYSSELNVNALLLGDSALYLCASSRGETQYFGPGTRLLVL.

This clone was observed a handful of times. The chain employs TRBV5-1 and TRBJ1-1, with D perhaps TRBD1 (5 bases). V was cut by 4 bases and J by 5 bases, with 15 bases left in between. The CDR3 loop spans 14 amino acids. The germline CDR1 and CDR2 sequences are SGHRS and YFSETQ. The CDR3 sequence is CASSGGGGGTEAFF. The DNA of the CDR3 is TGCGCCAGCAGCGGAGGCGGGGGAGGAACTGAAGCTTTCTTT. The full variable domain, with the rest looked up from reference TRBV5-1 and TRBJ1-1, is KAGVTQTPRYLIKTRGQQVTLSCSPISGHRSVSWYQQTPGQGLQFLFEYFSETQRNKGNFPGRFSGRQFSNSRSEMNVSTLELGDSALYLCASSGGGGGTEAFFGQGTRLTVV.

CDR3 in DNA: TGCGCCAGCAGCTTGGGACAGGGATCGAACACTGAAGCTTTCTTT. It encodes CASSLGQGSNTEAFF. The rearrangement joins TRBV5-1 to TRBJ1-1; 7 nucleotides align to TRBD1. With 0 bases clipped from V and 1 base from J, the junction kept 3 bases outside the gene matches. The germline gives CDR1 SGHRS, CDR2 YFSETQ. CDR3 length equals 15 residues. The variable domain in full, with the rest retrieved from reference TRBV5-1 and TRBJ1-1, is KAGVTQTPRYLIKTRGQQVTLSCSPISGHRSVSWYQQTPGQGLQFLFEYFSETQRNKGNFPGRFSGRQFSNSRSEMNVSTLELGDSALYLCASSLGQGSNTEAFFGQGTRLTVV.

V is TRBV11-3 and J is TRBJ2-1; TRBD2 aligns across 7 bases. V lost 11 bases to trimming and J lost 3 bases; unmatched junction nucleotides: 10. The CDR3 runs 14 residues. Germline CDR1 and CDR2: SGHNT and YENEEA. The CDR3 nucleotides read TGTGCCTCAGCTGGCGGGAGTAACTACAATGAGCAGTTCTTC. This codes for CASAGGSNYNEQFF.

J is TRBJ2-2 and V is TRBV5-1; 8 positions match TRBD2. CDR3 length: 16 residues. The trim removed 4 bases at V and 4 bases at J, leaving 9 bases unmatched. Germline CDR1 is SGHRS and CDR2 is YFSETQ. Written as DNA, the CDR3 is TGCGCCAGCAGCCCGTCGGCGGGAGGTGGCACCGGGGAGCTGTTTTTT. It yields the protein CASSPSAGGGTGELFF.

The rearrangement uses TRBV5-1 and TRBJ2-5, with TRBD1 matching 8 bases. The ends lost 2 bases at V and 5 bases at J; junction bases unmatched: 8. Germline loops: CDR1 SGHRS, CDR2 YFSETQ. CDR3 length: 15 residues. This CDR3 reads CASSLMDRAGETQYF. CDR3 DNA sequence: TGCGCCAGCAGCTTAATGGACAGGGCGGGGGAGACCCAGTACTTC.

This clone was observed once. This rearrangement joins TRBV30 to TRBJ1-2; perhaps TRBD1 as D (5 bases). The CDR3 spans 14 residues. The germline V gene has CDR1 GTSNPN and CDR2 SVGIG (reference sequence). The germline V and J ends were trimmed by 2 bases and 8 bases, with 18 bases remaining between them. CDR3 DNA sequence: TGTGCCTGGAGTAGGAGGGGCACCACTGGCGGCTACACCTTC. Protein sequence: CAWSRRGTTGGYTF.

V gene TRBV6-4 combines with J gene TRBJ1-2, with 9 bases that match TRBD1. The CDR3 has 13 residues. The germline V gene has CDR1 MRHNA and CDR2 SNTAGT. The junction had 5 bases not matched to a gene; V was cut back by 6 bases and J by 6 bases. The CDR3 DNA is TGTGCCAGCAGCCAGACAGGGGGGGATGGCTACACCTTC. Translating it yields CASSQTGGDGYTF.

This chain links TRBV6-6 with TRBJ2-5; D unresolved. Trimming shortened V by 5 bases and J by 5 bases, and 15 bases separated the two germline ends. This CDR3 region has 14 residues. The germline V gene has CDR1 MNHNY and CDR2 SVGAGI (reference sequence). The CDR3 loop is CASSHGVRSETQYF. The CDR3 DNA reads TGTGCCAGCAGTCACGGTGTGAGATCGGAGACCCAGTACTTC.

This chain connects TRBV19 to TRBJ1-4, with D perhaps TRBD1 (5 bases). V lost 7 bases, J lost 2 bases, and 14 bases lay in between. From germline, CDR1 is LNHDA and CDR2 SQIVND (reference sequence). This CDR3 region has 15 residues. The CDR3 bases are TGTGCCAGTAACTCGTGGGGGGGGACTAATGAAAAACTGTTTTTT. It yields the protein CASNSWGGTNEKLFF. The full variable domain, in which reference TRBV19 and TRBJ1-4 provide the parts outside the CDR3, is DGGITQSPKYLFRKEGQNVTLSCEQNLNHDAMYWYRQDPGQGLRLIYYSQIVNDFQKGDIAEGYSVSREKKESFPLTVTSAQKNPTAFYLCASNSWGGTNEKLFFGSGTQLSVL.

This clone was observed a handful of times. V usage is TRBV5-6 and J usage is TRBJ2-5; D remains unclear. The germline V gene encodes CDR1 SGHDT and CDR2 YYEEEE. V shed 2 bases and J shed 0 bases, with 8 bases lying between them. The CDR3 has 14 amino acids. The CDR3 sequence is CASSFGSNQETQYF. The DNA for the CDR3 is TGTGCCAGCAGCTTCGGGTCAAACCAAGAGACCCAGTACTTC.

V gene TRBV5-6 combines with J gene TRBJ2-2; 7 bases are a match to TRBD2. In germline, CDR1 is SGHDT, CDR2 YYEEEE. The CDR3 has 17 amino acids. V trimming: 0 bases; J trimming: 2 bases; junction bases outside the gene matches: 7. CDR3 DNA sequence: TGTGCCAGCAGCTTGGCCGGGCTAGCGGCTAACACCGGGGAGCTGTTTTTT. It specifies CASSLAGLAANTGELFF.

The sample holds a few counts of this clone. The CDR3: CASSRQGDTEAFF. The CDR3 DNA is TGCGCCAGCAGCCGACAGGGAGACACTGAAGCTTTCTTT. The chain combines TRBV5-1 with TRBJ1-1; 7 bases agree with TRBD1. The CDR3 has 13 amino acids. Germline V gene lookup returns CDR1 SGHRS and CDR2 YFSETQ. Trimming cost V 4 bases and J 3 bases; bases outside gene matches: 3.

This chain connects TRBV28 to TRBJ2-7; the match to TRBD2 covers 7 bases. The CDR3 contains 15 residues. With 6 bases clipped from V and 1 base from J, the junction kept 9 bases outside the gene matches. Per germline, CDR1 MDHEN and CDR2 SYDVKM. The DNA of the CDR3 is TGTGCCAGCAGACCTACTAGCGTACTATCCTACGAGCAGTACTTC. This translates into CASRPTSVLSYEQYF.

This chain uses TRBV5-6 with TRBJ1-5, with D possibly TRBD1 on 6 matching bases. The CDR3 is 14 amino acids. From germline, CDR1 is SGHDT and CDR2 YYEEEE. The V and J ends lost 5 bases and 2 bases respectively, with 11 bases between them. The chain's CDR3 is CASSPYRGNQPQHF. CDR3 DNA sequence: TGTGCCAGCAGTCCCTACAGGGGCAATCAGCCCCAGCATTTT. Full variable domain (remainder filled in from reference TRBV5-6 and TRBJ1-5): DAGVTQSPTHLIKTRGQQVTLRCSPKSGHDTVSWYQQALGQGPQFIFQYYEEEERQRGNFPDRFSGHQFPNYSSELNVNALLLGDSALYLCASSPYRGNQPQHFGDGTRLSIL.

The chain is built from TRBV19 and TRBJ2-7, with a weak D call TRBD1 (5 bases). Germline CDR1 is LNHDA and CDR2 is SQIVND (reference sequence). The CDR3 runs to 16 residues. V lost 1 base, J lost 1 base, and 14 bases lay in between. CDR3 in amino acids: CASSIGTYAGSYEQYF. CDR3 coding DNA: TGTGCCAGTAGTATAGGAACGTACGCAGGGTCCTACGAGCAGTACTTC.

The CDR3 nucleotides read TGCGCCAGCAGCTTGGAGGGGGGGCCCCAAGAGACCCAGTACTTC. It codes for CASSLEGGPQETQYF. The chain has TRBV5-1 and TRBJ2-5, with a tentative D call TRBD2 (7 bases). CDR1 is SGHRS and CDR2 is YFSETQ in the germline V gene. The V and J ends lost 0 bases and 1 base respectively, with 10 bases between them. The CDR3 runs 15 residues.

The CDR3 spells CAISVSDRERTDTQYF. CDR3 in DNA: TGTGCCATCAGTGTCTCGGACAGGGAGAGGACAGATACGCAGTATTTT. The gene calls are TRBV10-3 and TRBJ2-3; TRBD1 matches 8 bases. Germline V gene sequence: CDR1 ENHRY, CDR2 SYGVKD. The CDR3 totals 16 residues. The trim removed 4 bases at V and 3 bases at J, leaving 9 bases unmatched.

This chain joins TRBV12-5 and TRBJ2-1; possible D gene TRBD2, 5 bases. CDR1 is LGHNT, CDR2 FRNRAP, per germline. The CDR3 is 12 amino acids. V lost 3 bases, J lost 10 bases, and 10 bases lay in between. CDR3 DNA: TGTGCTAGTGGTTTAGACGGGGAGGAGCAGTTCTTC. Encoded protein: CASGLDGEEQFF.